Reported below is one TCR beta chain. The trim removed 4 bases at V and 6 bases at J, leaving 11 bases unmatched. The CDR3 is 16 residues long. The germline gives CDR1 SGHTA, CDR2 FQGTGA. These data originate in a study of technical replicates of blood from a handful of donors. TCRdb keeps only in-frame clones here, not all; method: immunoSEQ multiplex PCR. The data contain tens of thousands of clones, around 92% of them singletons. This sequence was found in a human donor in good health. Some clones in this sample may be carry-over from other donors' samples. The chain carries TRBV7-3 and TRBJ2-3; 9 bases align to TRBD1. Sequencing was performed on PBMCs. For the CDR3, the DNA is TGTGCCAGCAGCTGGTCCGGGACAGGGTCACAGGATACGCAGTATTTT. Translated, it gives CASSWSGTGSQDTQYF.